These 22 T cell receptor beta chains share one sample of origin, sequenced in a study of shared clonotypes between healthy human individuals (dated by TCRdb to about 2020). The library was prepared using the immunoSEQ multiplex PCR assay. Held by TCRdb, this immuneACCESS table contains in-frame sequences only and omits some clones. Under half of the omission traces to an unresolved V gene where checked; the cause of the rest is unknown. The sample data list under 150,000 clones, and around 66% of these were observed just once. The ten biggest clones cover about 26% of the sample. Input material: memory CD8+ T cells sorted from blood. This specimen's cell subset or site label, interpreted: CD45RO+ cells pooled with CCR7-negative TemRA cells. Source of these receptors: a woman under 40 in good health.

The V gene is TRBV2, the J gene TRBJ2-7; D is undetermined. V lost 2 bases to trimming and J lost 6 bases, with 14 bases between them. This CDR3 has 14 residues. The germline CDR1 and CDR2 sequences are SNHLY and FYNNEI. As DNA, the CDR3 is TGTGCCAGCAGTGAATCAGTCCCCTTCGGCGAGCAGTACTTC. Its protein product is CASSESVPFGEQYF.

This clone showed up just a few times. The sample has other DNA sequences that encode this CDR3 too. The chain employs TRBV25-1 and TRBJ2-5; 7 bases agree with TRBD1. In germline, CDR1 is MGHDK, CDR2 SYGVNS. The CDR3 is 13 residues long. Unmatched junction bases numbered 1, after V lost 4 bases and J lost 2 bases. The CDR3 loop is CASSGQGQETQYF. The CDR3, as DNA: TGTGCCAGCAGTGGACAGGGTCAAGAGACCCAGTACTTC.

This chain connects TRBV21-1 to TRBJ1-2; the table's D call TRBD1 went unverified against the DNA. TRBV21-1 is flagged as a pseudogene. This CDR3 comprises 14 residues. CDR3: CASSKAVRGYGYTF. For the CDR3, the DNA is TGTGCCAGCAGCAAAGCGGTGAGGGGGTATGGCTACACCTTC.

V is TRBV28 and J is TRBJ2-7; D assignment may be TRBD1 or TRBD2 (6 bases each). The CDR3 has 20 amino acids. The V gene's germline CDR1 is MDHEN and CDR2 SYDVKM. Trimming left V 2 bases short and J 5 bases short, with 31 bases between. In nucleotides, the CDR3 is TGTGCCAGCAGTTTAGCGTCGAGAACGGGAGAGGGTTGGGGGCGGGACGAGCAGTACTTC. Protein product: CASSLASRTGEGWGRDEQYF. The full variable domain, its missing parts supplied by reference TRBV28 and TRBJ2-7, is DVKVTQSSRYLVKRTGEKVFLECVQDMDHENMFWYRQDPGLGLRLIYFSYDVKMKEKGDIPEGYSVSREKKERFSLILESASTNQTSMYLCASSLASRTGEGWGRDEQYFGPGTRLTVT.

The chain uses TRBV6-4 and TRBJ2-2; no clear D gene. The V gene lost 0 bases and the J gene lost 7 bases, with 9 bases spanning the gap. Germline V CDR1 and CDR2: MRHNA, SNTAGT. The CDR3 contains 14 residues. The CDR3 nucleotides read TGTGCCAGCAGTGACTCAGCCGAGAGCGGGGAGCTGTTTTTT. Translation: CASSDSAESGELFF.

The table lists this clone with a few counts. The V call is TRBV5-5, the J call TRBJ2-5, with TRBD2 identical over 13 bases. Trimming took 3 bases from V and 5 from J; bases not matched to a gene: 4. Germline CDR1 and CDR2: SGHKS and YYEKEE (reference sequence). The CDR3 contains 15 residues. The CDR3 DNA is TGTGCCAGCAGCTCGCGGACTAGCGGGAGTGAGACCCAGTACTTC. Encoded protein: CASSSRTSGSETQYF.

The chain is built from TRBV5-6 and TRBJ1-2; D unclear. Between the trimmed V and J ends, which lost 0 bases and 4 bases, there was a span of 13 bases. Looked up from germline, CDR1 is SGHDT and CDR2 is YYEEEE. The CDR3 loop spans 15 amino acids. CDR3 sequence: CASSLGVGGSYGYTF. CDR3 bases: TGTGCCAGCAGCTTGGGGGTAGGAGGCTCCTATGGCTACACCTTC. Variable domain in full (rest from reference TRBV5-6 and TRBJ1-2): DAGVTQSPTHLIKTRGQQVTLRCSPKSGHDTVSWYQQALGQGPQFIFQYYEEEERQRGNFPDRFSGHQFPNYSSELNVNALLLGDSALYLCASSLGVGGSYGYTFGSGTRLTVV.

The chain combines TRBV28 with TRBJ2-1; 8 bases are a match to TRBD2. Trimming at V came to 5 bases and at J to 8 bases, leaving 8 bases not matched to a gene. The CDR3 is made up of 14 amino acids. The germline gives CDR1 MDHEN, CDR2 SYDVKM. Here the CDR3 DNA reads TGTGCCAGCAGTGGCTCAAGCGGGAGTGATGAGCAGTTCTTC. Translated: CASSGSSGSDEQFF.

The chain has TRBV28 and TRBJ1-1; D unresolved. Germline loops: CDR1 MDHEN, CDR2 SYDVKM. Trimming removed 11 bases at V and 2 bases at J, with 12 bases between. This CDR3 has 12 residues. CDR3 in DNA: TGTGCCCGCACCCGGGTTAACACTGAAGCTTTCTTT. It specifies CARTRVNTEAFF.

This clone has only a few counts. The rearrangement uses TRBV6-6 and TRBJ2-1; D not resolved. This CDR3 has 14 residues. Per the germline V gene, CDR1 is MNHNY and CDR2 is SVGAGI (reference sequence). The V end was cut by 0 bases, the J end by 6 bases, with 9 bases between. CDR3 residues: CASSYSRTFNEQFF. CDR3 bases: TGTGCCAGCAGTTACTCGAGAACTTTCAATGAGCAGTTCTTC.

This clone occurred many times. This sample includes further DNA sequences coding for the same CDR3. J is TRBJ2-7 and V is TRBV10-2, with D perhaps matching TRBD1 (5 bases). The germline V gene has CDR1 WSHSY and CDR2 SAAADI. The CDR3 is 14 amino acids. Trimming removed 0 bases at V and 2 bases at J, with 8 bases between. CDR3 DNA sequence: TGCGCCAGCAGTGAGTCCTGGGGCCCCTACGAGCAGTACTTC. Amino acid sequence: CASSESWGPYEQYF.

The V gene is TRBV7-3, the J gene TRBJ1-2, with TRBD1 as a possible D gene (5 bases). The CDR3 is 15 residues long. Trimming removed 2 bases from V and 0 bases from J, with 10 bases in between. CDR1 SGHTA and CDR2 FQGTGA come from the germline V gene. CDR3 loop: CASSLDGGSNYGYTF. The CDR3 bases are TGTGCCAGCAGCTTAGATGGGGGGTCTAACTATGGCTACACCTTC.

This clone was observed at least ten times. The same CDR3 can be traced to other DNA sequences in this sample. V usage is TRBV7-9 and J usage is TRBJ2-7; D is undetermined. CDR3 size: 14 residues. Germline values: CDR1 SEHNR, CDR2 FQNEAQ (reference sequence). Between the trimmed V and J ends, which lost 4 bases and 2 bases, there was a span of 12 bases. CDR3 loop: CASSSRDFTYEQYF. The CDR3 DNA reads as TGTGCCAGCAGCTCAAGGGATTTCACCTACGAGCAGTACTTC.

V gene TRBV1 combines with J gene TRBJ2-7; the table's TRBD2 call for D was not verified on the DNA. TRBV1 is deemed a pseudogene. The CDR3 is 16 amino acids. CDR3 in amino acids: CTSSQDVGGRRSEQYF. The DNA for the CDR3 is TGCACCAGCAGCCAAGATGTTGGCGGGAGGAGGTCCGAGCAGTACTTC.

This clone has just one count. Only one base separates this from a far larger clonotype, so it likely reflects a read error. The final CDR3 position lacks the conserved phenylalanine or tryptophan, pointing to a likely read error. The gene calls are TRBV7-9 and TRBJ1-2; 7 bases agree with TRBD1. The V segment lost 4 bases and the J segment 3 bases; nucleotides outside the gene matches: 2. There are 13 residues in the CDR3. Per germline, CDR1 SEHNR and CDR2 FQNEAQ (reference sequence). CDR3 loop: CASSSGQDYGYTL. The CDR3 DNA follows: TGTGCCAGCAGCTCCGGACAGGACTATGGCTACACCCTC.

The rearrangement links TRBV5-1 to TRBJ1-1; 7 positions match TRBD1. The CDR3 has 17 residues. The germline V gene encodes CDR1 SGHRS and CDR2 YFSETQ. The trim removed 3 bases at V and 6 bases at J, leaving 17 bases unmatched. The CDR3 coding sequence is TGCGCCAGCAGCTCCAGGGGGTCCTCCCGTTTGATCGCTGAAGCTTTCTTT. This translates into CASSSRGSSRLIAEAFF.

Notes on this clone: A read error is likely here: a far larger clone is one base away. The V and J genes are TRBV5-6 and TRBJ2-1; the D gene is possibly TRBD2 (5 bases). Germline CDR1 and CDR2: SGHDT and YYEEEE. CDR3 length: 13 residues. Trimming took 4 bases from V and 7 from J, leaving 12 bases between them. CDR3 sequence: CASSPGYRNEQFF. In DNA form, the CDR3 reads TGTGCCAGCAGCCCGGGATATAGGAATGAGCAGTTCTTC.

In nucleotides, the CDR3 is TGTGCCAGCAGTTACCCCTCGGGACAGGGGACCTACGAGCAGTACTTC. It yields the protein CASSYPSGQGTYEQYF. The V and J genes are TRBV6-5 and TRBJ2-7; 10 bases map to TRBD1. Per the germline V gene, CDR1 is MNHEY and CDR2 is SVGAGI. The CDR3 totals 16 residues. V shed 2 bases, J shed 2 bases, and the junction held 6 bases outside the gene matches.

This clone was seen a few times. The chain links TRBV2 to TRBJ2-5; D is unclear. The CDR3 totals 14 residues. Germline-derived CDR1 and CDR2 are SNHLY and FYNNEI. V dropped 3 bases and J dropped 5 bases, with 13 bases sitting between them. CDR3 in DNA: TGTGCCAGCAGTGACCCAGATTTACAGGAGACCCAGTACTTC. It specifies CASSDPDLQETQYF.

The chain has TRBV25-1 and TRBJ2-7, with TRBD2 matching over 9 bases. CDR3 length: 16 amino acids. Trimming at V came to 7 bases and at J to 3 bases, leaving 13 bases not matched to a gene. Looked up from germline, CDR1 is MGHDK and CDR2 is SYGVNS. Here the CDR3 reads CASTPSSSGNNYEQYF. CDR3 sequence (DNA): TGTGCCAGCACCCCGTCCTCTAGCGGGAATAACTACGAGCAGTACTTC.

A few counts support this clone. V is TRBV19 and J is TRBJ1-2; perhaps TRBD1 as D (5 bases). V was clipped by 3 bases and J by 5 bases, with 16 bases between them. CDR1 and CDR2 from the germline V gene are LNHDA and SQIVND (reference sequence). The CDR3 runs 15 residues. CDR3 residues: CASSIGTTVYYGYTF. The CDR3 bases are TGTGCCAGTAGTATTGGAACGACAGTATATTATGGCTACACCTTC.

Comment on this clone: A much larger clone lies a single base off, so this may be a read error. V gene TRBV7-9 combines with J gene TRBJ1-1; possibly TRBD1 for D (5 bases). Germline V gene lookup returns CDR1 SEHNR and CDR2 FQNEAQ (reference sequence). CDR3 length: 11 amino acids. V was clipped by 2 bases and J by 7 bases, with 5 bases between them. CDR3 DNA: TGTGCCAGCAGCTTAACAGGTGAAGCTTTCTTT. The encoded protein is CASSLTGEAFF.